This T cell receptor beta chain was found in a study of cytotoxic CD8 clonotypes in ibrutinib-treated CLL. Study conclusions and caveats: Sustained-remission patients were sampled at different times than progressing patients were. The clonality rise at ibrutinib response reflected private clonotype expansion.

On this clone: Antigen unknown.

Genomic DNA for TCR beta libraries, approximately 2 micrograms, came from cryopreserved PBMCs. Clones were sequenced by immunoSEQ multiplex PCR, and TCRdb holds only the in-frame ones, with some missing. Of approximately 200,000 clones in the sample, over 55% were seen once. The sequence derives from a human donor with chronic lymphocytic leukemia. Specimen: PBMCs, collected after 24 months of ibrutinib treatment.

The CDR3 reads CASSDRGPKKFF. The CDR3 nucleotides are TGTGCCAGCAGCGACAGGGGACCAAAGAAGTTCTTC. This chain connects TRBV7-8 to TRBJ2-1, with 8 positions matching TRBD1. Per the germline V gene, CDR1 is SGHVS and CDR2 is FQNEAQ. V shed 5 bases, J shed 14 bases, and the junction held 8 bases outside the gene matches. The CDR3 totals 12 residues.